The table lists the clone carrying this T cell receptor (beta chain) with a few counts. Antigen specificity is unknown. Relative to the germline gene, one junction end is altered; a read error may explain this. This sample stems from a study of tumor-infiltrating lymphocytes in primary liver carcinoma. TCR beta cDNA was prepared out of 450 to 500 ng total RNA by means of a constant-region primer. Slightly modified ARM-PCR with three nested multiplex PCR rounds yielded TCR beta libraries. Forward primers for TRBV1-TRBV30 and a C-beta reverse primer served the first two PCR rounds, at around 9 cycles each. MiXCR, run by TCRdb on the multiplex PCR reads, gives a single entry per CDR3 protein. The sample holds roughly 120,000 distinct CDR3 sequences, approximately 70% seen once. Notes on the study in general: Relative to blood, tumors carried a significantly larger fraction of the repertoire in their top 250 clones (p = 0.039).

Co-extraction of both nucleic acids (RNA and DNA) used about 20-34 mg of unsorted bulk tissue. These patients lived with chronic HBV infection and had never been treated. Samples were taken from five separate regions (per tumor). The CDR3 totals 15 residues. Per germline, CDR1 MNHEY and CDR2 SVGAGI. The sequence was obtained from a woman aged 60-70 years with primary liver carcinoma and hepatitis B virus infection. Specimen: liver tumor tissue from sampling region 1. As to subset: tumor region T1, superior pole. V gene TRBV6-5 combines with J gene TRBJ2-2; tentative D call: TRBD2 (5 bases). The CDR3 nucleotides read TGTGCCAGCAGTTACTCGAGGCGGTGGTCCGGGGAGCTGGTTTTT. Translation: CASSYSRRWSGELVF.